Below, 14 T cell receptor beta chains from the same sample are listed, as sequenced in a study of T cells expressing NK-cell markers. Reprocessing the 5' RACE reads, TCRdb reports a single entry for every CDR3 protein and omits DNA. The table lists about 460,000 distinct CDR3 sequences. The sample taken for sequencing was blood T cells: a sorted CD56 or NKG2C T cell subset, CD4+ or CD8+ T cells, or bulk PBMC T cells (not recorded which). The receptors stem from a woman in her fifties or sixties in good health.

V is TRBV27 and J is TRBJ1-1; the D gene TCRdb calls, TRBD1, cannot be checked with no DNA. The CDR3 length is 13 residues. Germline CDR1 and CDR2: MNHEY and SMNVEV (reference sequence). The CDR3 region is CASSPGGGTEAFF.

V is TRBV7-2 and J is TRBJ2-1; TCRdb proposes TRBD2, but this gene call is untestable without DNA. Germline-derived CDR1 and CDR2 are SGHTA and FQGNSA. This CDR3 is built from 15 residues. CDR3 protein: CASSSVAGGHREQFF.

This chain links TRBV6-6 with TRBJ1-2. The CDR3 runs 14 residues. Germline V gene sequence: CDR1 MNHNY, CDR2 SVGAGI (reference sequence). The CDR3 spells CASSYSTARYGYTF.

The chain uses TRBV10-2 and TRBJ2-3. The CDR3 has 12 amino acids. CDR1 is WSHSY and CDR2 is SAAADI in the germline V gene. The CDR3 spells CASSGTFDTQYF.

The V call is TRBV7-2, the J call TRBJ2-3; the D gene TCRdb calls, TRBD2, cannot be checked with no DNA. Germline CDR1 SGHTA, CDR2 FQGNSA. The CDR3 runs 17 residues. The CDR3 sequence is CASSSPHGGASTDTQYF.

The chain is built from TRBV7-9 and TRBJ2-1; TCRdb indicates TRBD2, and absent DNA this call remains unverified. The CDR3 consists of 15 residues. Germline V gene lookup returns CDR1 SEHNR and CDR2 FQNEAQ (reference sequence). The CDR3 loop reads CASSARLAAQGEQFF.

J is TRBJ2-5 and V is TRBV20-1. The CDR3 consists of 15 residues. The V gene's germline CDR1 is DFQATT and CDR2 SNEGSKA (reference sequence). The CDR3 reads CSASLVVGQGETQYF.

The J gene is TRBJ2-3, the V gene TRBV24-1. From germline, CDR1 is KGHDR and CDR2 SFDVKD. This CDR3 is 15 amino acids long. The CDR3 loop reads CATSDPTASTDTQYF.

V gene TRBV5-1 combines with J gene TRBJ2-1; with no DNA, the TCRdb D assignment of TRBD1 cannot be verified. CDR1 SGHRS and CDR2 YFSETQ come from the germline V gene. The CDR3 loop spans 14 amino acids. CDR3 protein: CASTVGGGGNEQFF.

The CDR3 region is CASGSLRPTGYNEQFF. The chain links TRBV12-5 to TRBJ2-1; checking the TCRdb D call of TRBD1 is not possible without DNA. Germline V gene sequence: CDR1 LGHNT, CDR2 FRNRAP. This CDR3 is built from 16 residues.

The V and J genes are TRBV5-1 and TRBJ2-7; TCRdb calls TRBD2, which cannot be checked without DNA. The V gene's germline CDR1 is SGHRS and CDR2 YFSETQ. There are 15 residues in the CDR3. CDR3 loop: CASSHTLAGAWEQYF.

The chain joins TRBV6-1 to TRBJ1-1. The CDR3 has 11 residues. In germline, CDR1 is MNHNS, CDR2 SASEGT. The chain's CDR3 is CASLRDTEAFF.

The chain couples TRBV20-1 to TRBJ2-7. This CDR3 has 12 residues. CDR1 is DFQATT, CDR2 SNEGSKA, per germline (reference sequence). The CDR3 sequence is CSATDKIYEQYF.

The CDR3 here is CASRTGRGTANEKLFF. V is TRBV12-3 or TRBV12-4 and J is TRBJ1-4. The CDR3 consists of 16 residues.